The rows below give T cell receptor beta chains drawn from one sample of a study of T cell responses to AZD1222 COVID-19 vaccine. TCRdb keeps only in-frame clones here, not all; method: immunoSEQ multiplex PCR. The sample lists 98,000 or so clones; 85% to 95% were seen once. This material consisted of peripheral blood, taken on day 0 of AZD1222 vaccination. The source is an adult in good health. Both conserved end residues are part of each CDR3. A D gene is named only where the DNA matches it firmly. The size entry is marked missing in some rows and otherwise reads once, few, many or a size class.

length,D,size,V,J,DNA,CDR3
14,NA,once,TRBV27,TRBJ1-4,TGTGCCAGCAGTTTACTGACAAGACGGTTGAAACTGTTTTTT,CASSLLTRRLKLFF
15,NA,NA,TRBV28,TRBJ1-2,TGTGCCAGCAGTTTGGATACTGACAATAACTATGGCTACACCTTC,CASSLDTDNNYGYTF
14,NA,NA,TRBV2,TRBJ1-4,TGTGCCAGCAGAATGGGAATGGGTAATGAAAAACTGTTTTTT,CASRMGMGNEKLFF
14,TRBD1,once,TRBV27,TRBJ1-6,TGTGCCAGCAGACAGGGGGTGGCTGGATCACCCCTCCACTTT,CASRQGVAGSPLHF
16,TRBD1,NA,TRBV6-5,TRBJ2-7,TGTGCCAGCAGTTCCCGACAGGGCCGAGGAACCTACGAGCAGTACTTC,CASSSRQGRGTYEQYF
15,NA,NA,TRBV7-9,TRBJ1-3,TGTGCCAGCAGCTTAGACAGGGTACGAGGAAACACCATATATTTT,CASSLDRVRGNTIYF
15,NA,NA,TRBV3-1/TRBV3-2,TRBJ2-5,TGTGCCAGCAGCCAAGTGGGACAATCTGGGGAGACCCAGTACTTC,CASSQVGQSGETQYF
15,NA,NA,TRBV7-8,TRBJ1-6,TGTGCCAGCAGCTTAGTTGAGTCAGGGGTTTCACCCCTCCACTTT,CASSLVESGVSPLHF
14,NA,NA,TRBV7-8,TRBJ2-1,TGTGCCAGCAGCTTAGCGAGTGGGAGCAATGAGCAGTTCTTC,CASSLASGSNEQFF
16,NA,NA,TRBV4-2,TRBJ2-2,TGTGCCAGCAGCCACCCAAGGGGTCAGAACACCGGGGAGCTGTTTTTT,CASSHPRGQNTGELFF
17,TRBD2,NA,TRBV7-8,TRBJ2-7,TGTGCCAGCAGCAATAGCGGGGCGGGAGGGGACTCCTACGAGCAGTACTTC,CASSNSGAGGDSYEQYF
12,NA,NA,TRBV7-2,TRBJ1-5,TGTGCCAGCAGCCCGGGAGCGGGGCCCCAGCATTTT,CASSPGAGPQHF
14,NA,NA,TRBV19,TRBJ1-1,TGTGCCAGTAGTATAGCTGACTTGAACACTGAAGCTTTCTTT,CASSIADLNTEAFF
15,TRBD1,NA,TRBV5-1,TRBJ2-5,TGCGCCAGCAGCCACTGGGACAGGGAAAAAGAGACCCAGTACTTC,CASSHWDREKETQYF
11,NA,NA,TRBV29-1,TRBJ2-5,TGCAGCGTTTCGGGCGGGGAGACCCAGTACTTC,CSVSGGETQYF
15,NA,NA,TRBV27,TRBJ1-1,TGTGCCAGCAGTTCCCTCCGGGGTCCTCACACTGAAGCTTTCTTT,CASSSLRGPHTEAFF
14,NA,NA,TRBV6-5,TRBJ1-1,TGTGCCAGCAGCCTCTCGGCTCTGAACACTGAAGCTTTCTTT,CASSLSALNTEAFF
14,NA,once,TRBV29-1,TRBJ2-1,TGCAGCGTTGAAGGATGGGCAGGGCCACATGAGCAGTTCTTC,CSVEGWAGPHEQFF
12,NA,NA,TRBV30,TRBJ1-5,TGTGCCTGGAGTGGTGGCAATCAGCCCCAGCATTTT,CAWSGGNQPQHF
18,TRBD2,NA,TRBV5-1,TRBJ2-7,TGCGCCAGCAGCACTGGTAGCCCCGTACTAGCGGGGTCCTACGAGCAGTACTTC,CASSTGSPVLAGSYEQYF
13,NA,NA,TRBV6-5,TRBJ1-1,TGTGCCAGCAGGAGGACCGAGAACACTGAAGCTTTCTTT,CASRRTENTEAFF
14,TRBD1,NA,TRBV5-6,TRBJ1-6,TGTGCCAGCAGCTTGCCAGGGGGCTCGTCACCCCTCCACTTT,CASSLPGGSSPLHF
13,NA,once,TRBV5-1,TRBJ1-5,TGCGCCAGCAGCCTCTCGCCCAATCAGCCCCAGCATTTT,CASSLSPNQPQHF
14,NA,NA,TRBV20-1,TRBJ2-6,TGCAGTGCTAGTCAGGAACCAAGAGCCAACGTCCTGACTTTC,CSASQEPRANVLTF
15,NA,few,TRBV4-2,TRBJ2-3,TGTGCCAGCAGCCAAGAACCGGGCGACACAGATACGCAGTATTTT,CASSQEPGDTDTQYF
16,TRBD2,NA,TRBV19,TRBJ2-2,TGTGCCAGTAGTACACCAAGCGGGAGCGGGACCGGGGAGCTGTTTTTT,CASSTPSGSGTGELFF
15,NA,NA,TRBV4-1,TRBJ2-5,TGCGCCAGCAGCCAAGAGAACGGGGCGGGGGAGACCCAGTACTTC,CASSQENGAGETQYF
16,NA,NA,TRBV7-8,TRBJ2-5,TGTGCCAGCAGCTTAGGAATAGCAAGATCCCAAGAGACCCAGTACTTC,CASSLGIARSQETQYF
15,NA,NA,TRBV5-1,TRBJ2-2,TGCGCCAGCAGCTTGGACTACAGAAACACCGGGGAGCTGTTTTTT,CASSLDYRNTGELFF
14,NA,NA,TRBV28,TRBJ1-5,TGTGCCAGCACCATACTAGGGGCTGGTCAGCCCCAGCATTTT,CASTILGAGQPQHF
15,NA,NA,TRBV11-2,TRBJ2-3,TGTGCCAGCCTCCGGGCGTCAGCCACCACAGATACGCAGTATTTT,CASLRASATTDTQYF
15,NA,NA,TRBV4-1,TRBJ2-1,TGCGCCAGCAGCCAAGTCGGGACAAGGTACAATGAGCAGTTCTTC,CASSQVGTRYNEQFF
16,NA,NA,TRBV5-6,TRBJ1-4,TGTGCCAGCAGCCAAGGACAGATCACAACTAATGAAAAACTGTTTTTT,CASSQGQITTNEKLFF
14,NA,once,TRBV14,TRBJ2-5,TGTGCCAGCAGCCCCACAGGGATCCAAGAGACCCAGTACTTC,CASSPTGIQETQYF
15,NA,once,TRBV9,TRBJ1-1,TGTGCCAGCAGCGGAGGGGCTCTAACGAACACTGAAGCTTTCTTT,CASSGGALTNTEAFF
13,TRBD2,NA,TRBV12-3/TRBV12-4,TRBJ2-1,TGTGCCAGCAGCCGTAGCGGGCCAAATGAGCAGTTCTTC,CASSRSGPNEQFF
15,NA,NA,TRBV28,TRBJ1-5,TGTGCCAGCAGACAAATGGGTGTCTCCAATCAGCCCCAGCATTTT,CASRQMGVSNQPQHF
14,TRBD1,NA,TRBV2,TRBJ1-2,TGTGCCAGCAGTGAAGGGACAGGGAAGTATGGCTACACCTTC,CASSEGTGKYGYTF
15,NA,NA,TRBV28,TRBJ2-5,TGTGCCAGCAGTTTAGAGAAGGCCTACCAAGAGACCCAGTACTTC,CASSLEKAYQETQYF
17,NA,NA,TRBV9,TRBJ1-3,TGTGCCAGCAGCGTAGACTTGGGGGGGTCCTCTGGAAACACCATATATTTT,CASSVDLGGSSGNTIYF
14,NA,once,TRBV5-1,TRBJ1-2,TGCGCCAGCAGCACCTTTGGACAAGACTATGGCTACACCTTC,CASSTFGQDYGYTF
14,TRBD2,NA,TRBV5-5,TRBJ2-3,TGTGCCAGCGGCACCGGGACTAGCGGGAATACGCAGTATTTT,CASGTGTSGNTQYF
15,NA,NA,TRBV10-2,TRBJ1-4,TGCGCCAGCAGTGGGCAGGGGACAACTAATGAAAAACTGTTTTTT,CASSGQGTTNEKLFF
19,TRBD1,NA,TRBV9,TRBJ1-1,TGTGCCAGCAGCGTATCCCCGGACAGGGAATTGAGAGGGGACACTGAAGCTTTCTTT,CASSVSPDRELRGDTEAFF
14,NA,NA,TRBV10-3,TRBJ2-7,TGTGCCACAAGGGGTCATGGCGGGCAGGACGAGCAGTACTTC,CATRGHGGQDEQYF
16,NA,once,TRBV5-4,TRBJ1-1,TGTGCCAGCAGCTTGGGCGCGGGATACGGGAGGACTGAAGCTTTCTTT,CASSLGAGYGRTEAFF
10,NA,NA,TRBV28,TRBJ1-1,TGTGCCAGCAGTCGGACAGAAGCTTTCTTT,CASSRTEAFF
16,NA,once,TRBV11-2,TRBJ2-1,TGTGCCAGCAGCTTTCCCCATCTAAGCTCCTACAATGAGCAGTTCTTC,CASSFPHLSSYNEQFF
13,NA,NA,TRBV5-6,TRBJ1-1,TGTGCCAGCAGCTTAGAACCGAACACTGAAGCTTTCTTT,CASSLEPNTEAFF
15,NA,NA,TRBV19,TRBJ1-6,TGTGCCAGTAGCCTAAGGGGGGGCCATAATTCACCCCTCCACTTT,CASSLRGGHNSPLHF
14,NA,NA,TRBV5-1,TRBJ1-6,TGCGCCAGCAGCTTAGGCGCCCATAATTCACCCCTCCACTTT,CASSLGAHNSPLHF
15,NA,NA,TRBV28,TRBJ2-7,TGTGCCAGCAGTTTCTGGGCAGGGCCACTTAATCAGCAGTACTTC,CASSFWAGPLNQQYF
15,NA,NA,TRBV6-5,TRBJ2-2,TGTGCCACTCACCGACTCGTCGCCAACACCGGGGAGCTGTTTTTT,CATHRLVANTGELFF
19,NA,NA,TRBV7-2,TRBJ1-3,TGTGCCAGCACCCTAAATCTGCGGACAGCCCTTAACTCTGGAAACACCATATATTTT,CASTLNLRTALNSGNTIYF
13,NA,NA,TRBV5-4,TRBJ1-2,TGTGCCAGCAGCTTGGGGGGGAGGAGTGGCTACACCTTC,CASSLGGRSGYTF
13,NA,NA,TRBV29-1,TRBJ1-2,TGCAGCGCCGTGGACCCTATTATTAATGGCTACACCTTC,CSAVDPIINGYTF
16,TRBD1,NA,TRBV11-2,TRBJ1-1,TGTGCCAGCAGCATGAGCCGGGACAGGGCCGACACTGAAGCTTTCTTT,CASSMSRDRADTEAFF